These 9 T cell receptor beta chains originate from one sample sequenced in a study of T cells after yellow fever vaccination. Each CDR3 protein is one row after TCRdb ran MiXCR on the 5' RACE reads. The table lists tens of thousands of distinct CDR3 sequences, roughly 6.9% of them singletons. Sequenced here: CD8+ T cells sorted from PBMCs, sampled 5 to 6 days after the first yellow fever vaccination. The receptors shown here come from a young man who received the YFV17D yellow fever vaccine.

There are many counts of this clonotype. Here the CDR3 reads CASIETGWDEQFF. DNA for the CDR3: TGTGCCAGCATCGAGACAGGGTGGGATGAGCAGTTCTTC. The chain couples TRBV5-6 to TRBJ2-1; 7 positions match TRBD1. Per the germline V gene, CDR1 is SGHDT and CDR2 is YYEEEE. This CDR3 region has 13 residues. V was pared by 6 bases and J by 8 bases, with 8 bases of the junction left unmatched.

This clonotype was detected many times. The chain has TRBV12-3 or TRBV12-4 and TRBJ2-7; possibly TRBD1 or TRBD2 for D (5 bases each). The CDR3 totals 14 residues. V was trimmed by 2 bases and J by 5 bases, leaving 13 bases between them. The CDR3 protein is CASSLRAGSHEQYF. The DNA for the CDR3 is TGTGCCAGCAGTTTACGCGCAGGGAGCCACGAGCAGTACTTC.

This clonotype was counted between two and nine times. This chain connects TRBV12-3 or TRBV12-4 to TRBJ2-3; TRBD2 might be the D (6 bases). The CDR3 has 16 amino acids. V shed 4 bases and J shed 2 bases, with 16 bases lying between them. CDR3 nucleotides: TGTGCCAGCAGTTCCACCGGGGACTCCCTCACAGATACGCAGTATTTT. This sequence encodes CASSSTGDSLTDTQYF.

The sample holds many counts of this clonotype. In DNA form, the CDR3 reads TGCGCCAGCAGCTTTAGGACAGGTTCCTACGAGCAGTACTTC. This codes for CASSFRTGSYEQYF. The chain employs TRBV5-1 and TRBJ2-7; 7 bases are a match to TRBD1. Losses at the gene ends were 2 bases for V and 1 base for J; bases not matched to a gene: 3. This CDR3 spans 14 amino acids. The V gene's germline CDR1 is SGHRS and CDR2 YFSETQ.

J is TRBJ2-7 and V is TRBV4-1, with D perhaps given as TRBD1 or TRBD2 (5 bases each). There are 13 residues in the CDR3. Germline CDR1 is MGHRA and CDR2 is YSYEKL. V was clipped by 0 bases and J by 4 bases, with 7 bases between them. The CDR3 sequence is CASSQEGVYEQYF. In nucleotides, the CDR3 is TGCGCCAGCAGCCAAGAGGGGGTGTACGAGCAGTACTTC.

This clonotype has ten or more counts. This rearrangement joins TRBV7-9 to TRBJ1-4; D unresolved. V dropped 4 bases and J dropped 8 bases, with 8 bases sitting between them. Germline-derived CDR1 and CDR2 are SEHNR and FQNEAQ (reference sequence). The CDR3 is 12 residues long. As DNA, the CDR3 is TGTGCCAGCAGCTCAGCGGGGGAAAAACTGTTTTTT. Amino acid sequence: CASSSAGEKLFF.

V and J are TRBV7-6 and TRBJ2-7; D is uncertain. The CDR3 is 15 residues long. CDR1 is SGHVS and CDR2 is FNYEAQ in the germline V gene. The ends were cut back, 1 base at V and 4 bases at J, with 14 bases in the middle. The CDR3 is CASSLGSGGLYEQYF. CDR3 in DNA: TGTGCCAGCAGCTTAGGTAGTGGTGGTCTGTACGAGCAGTACTTC.

Only a few counts were recorded for this clonotype. This chain connects TRBV9 to TRBJ2-3; a weak D match, TRBD1 (5 bases). This CDR3 spans 19 amino acids. The V end was cut by 0 bases, the J end by 2 bases, with 22 bases between. Germline assignment: CDR1 SGDLS and CDR2 YYNGEE. CDR3 in amino acids: CASSVDVKVDSLPTDTQYF. In DNA form, the CDR3 reads TGTGCCAGCAGCGTAGATGTCAAGGTTGACAGTTTGCCCACAGATACGCAGTATTTT.

This clonotype has only a few counts. This chain links TRBV12-3 or TRBV12-4 with TRBJ2-1; tentatively, D is TRBD1 (5 bases). The V gene lost 3 bases and the J gene lost 5 bases, with 8 bases spanning the gap. The CDR3 is 13 residues long. The CDR3 coding sequence is TGTGCCAGCAGTTTTACAGGAGACAATGAGCAGTTCTTC. This codes for CASSFTGDNEQFF.